The rows below give T cell receptor beta chains drawn from one sample of a study of cytomegalovirus exposure and HLA in healthy donors. TCRdb's table, derived via immunoSEQ multiplex PCR, lists solely in-frame clones and lacks some. Here the sample spans roughly 200,000 clones, about 81% being singletons. Input material: PBMCs. These receptors all come from a woman aged 25-40 years in good health and CMV-seronegative. Both conserved end residues are trimmed from each CDR3. Fields, in order: V gene, J gene, CDR3 length, CDR3 protein.

v_gene: TRBV25-1; j_gene: TRBJ1-2; len: 13; CDR3aa: ASSDPGQGNYGYT
v_gene: TRBV28; j_gene: TRBJ1-1; len: 13; CDR3aa: ASILGARVNTEAF
v_gene: TRBV5-1; j_gene: TRBJ2-3; len: 15; CDR3aa: ASSFGDGTGGADTQY
v_gene: TRBV6-1; j_gene: TRBJ1-1; len: 10; CDR3aa: ASWDRGTEAF
v_gene: TRBV2; j_gene: TRBJ2-7; len: 13; CDR3aa: ASSEGGQGVYEQY
v_gene: TRBV30; j_gene: TRBJ2-2; len: 12; CDR3aa: AWSVLEVTGELF
v_gene: TRBV5-3; j_gene: TRBJ1-5; len: 10; CDR3aa: ARSTPRLPQH
v_gene: TRBV10-1; j_gene: TRBJ2-7; len: 11; CDR3aa: ASRDSISYEQY
v_gene: TRBV5-1; j_gene: TRBJ2-7; len: 14; CDR3aa: ASSYQTSGSSYEQY
v_gene: TRBV2; j_gene: TRBJ2-1; len: 9; CDR3aa: ASNPNNEQF
v_gene: TRBV27; j_gene: TRBJ1-2; len: 14; CDR3aa: ASSLLGQPLDGGYT
v_gene: TRBV5-8; j_gene: TRBJ2-2; len: 13; CDR3aa: ASSQGHPNTGELF
v_gene: TRBV9; j_gene: TRBJ2-3; len: 13; CDR3aa: ASSYGTTITDTQY
v_gene: TRBV7-6; j_gene: TRBJ2-4; len: 15; CDR3aa: ASSLGRLAGGVDIQY
v_gene: TRBV30; j_gene: TRBJ1-5; len: 11; CDR3aa: AWSVQGNQPQH
v_gene: TRBV5-1; j_gene: TRBJ1-3; len: 14; CDR3aa: ASSWTGFSSGNTIY
v_gene: TRBV30; j_gene: TRBJ2-7; len: 13; CDR3aa: AWSVGQGMPYEQY
v_gene: TRBV5-1; j_gene: TRBJ2-7; len: 8; CDR3aa: AYPEYEQY
v_gene: TRBV4-1; j_gene: TRBJ2-5; len: 13; CDR3aa: ASSQGNGNVETQY
v_gene: TRBV5-6; j_gene: TRBJ2-7; len: 12; CDR3aa: ASSMGGDTYEQY
v_gene: TRBV10-3; j_gene: TRBJ1-5; len: 13; CDR3aa: AISELQGGNQPQH
v_gene: TRBV7-2; j_gene: TRBJ2-7; len: 10; CDR3aa: ASSYSTGEQY
v_gene: TRBV28; j_gene: TRBJ2-3; len: 13; CDR3aa: ASSLREQLTDTQY
v_gene: TRBV6-4; j_gene: TRBJ1-2; len: 13; CDR3aa: ASSATTGGGYGYT
v_gene: TRBV6-1; j_gene: TRBJ1-5; len: 17; CDR3aa: ASSEAISRIAQGNQPQH
v_gene: TRBV4-1; j_gene: TRBJ2-3; len: 16; CDR3aa: ASSRSGTSGGAEDTQY
v_gene: TRBV29-1; j_gene: TRBJ2-5; len: 12; CDR3aa: SVVGGKVQETQY
v_gene: TRBV27; j_gene: TRBJ1-4; len: 15; CDR3aa: ASSFRQGPATNEKLF
v_gene: TRBV5-1; j_gene: TRBJ2-7; len: 11; CDR3aa: ASSLDREGKQY
v_gene: TRBV27; j_gene: TRBJ2-7; len: 13; CDR3aa: ASSLEGWGSYEQY
v_gene: TRBV5-4; j_gene: TRBJ1-6; len: 13; CDR3aa: ASSLEGGWKKPLH
v_gene: TRBV10-3; j_gene: TRBJ2-7; len: 15; CDR3aa: AISEPPGSSGRHEQY
v_gene: TRBV6-5; j_gene: TRBJ2-3; len: 14; CDR3aa: ASSYMLASSTDTQY
v_gene: TRBV29-1; j_gene: TRBJ2-7; len: 14; CDR3aa: SVEAPLVVGHPRQY
v_gene: TRBV28; j_gene: TRBJ1-1; len: 13; CDR3aa: ASSLGGGGNTEAF
v_gene: TRBV5-1; j_gene: TRBJ2-1; len: 13; CDR3aa: ASSFRAGRENEQF
v_gene: TRBV27; j_gene: TRBJ2-2; len: 12; CDR3aa: ASSGQGNTGELF
v_gene: TRBV5-5; j_gene: TRBJ2-7; len: 14; CDR3aa: ASSSRSQGNSYEQY
v_gene: TRBV15; j_gene: TRBJ2-7; len: 13; CDR3aa: ATSRGQDLSYEQY
v_gene: TRBV4-1; j_gene: TRBJ2-5; len: 13; CDR3aa: ASSPLQQGQETQY
v_gene: TRBV11-2; j_gene: TRBJ2-7; len: 13; CDR3aa: ASSPASGDLYEQY
v_gene: TRBV7-6; j_gene: TRBJ1-2; len: 11; CDR3aa: ASSRPTGGGYT
v_gene: TRBV5-5; j_gene: TRBJ2-3; len: 14; CDR3aa: ASSQIQGIQTDTQY
v_gene: TRBV5-1; j_gene: TRBJ1-3; len: 13; CDR3aa: ASSTDRGPPGTIY
v_gene: TRBV7-2; j_gene: TRBJ2-7; len: 14; CDR3aa: ASSLAPGLAGYEQY